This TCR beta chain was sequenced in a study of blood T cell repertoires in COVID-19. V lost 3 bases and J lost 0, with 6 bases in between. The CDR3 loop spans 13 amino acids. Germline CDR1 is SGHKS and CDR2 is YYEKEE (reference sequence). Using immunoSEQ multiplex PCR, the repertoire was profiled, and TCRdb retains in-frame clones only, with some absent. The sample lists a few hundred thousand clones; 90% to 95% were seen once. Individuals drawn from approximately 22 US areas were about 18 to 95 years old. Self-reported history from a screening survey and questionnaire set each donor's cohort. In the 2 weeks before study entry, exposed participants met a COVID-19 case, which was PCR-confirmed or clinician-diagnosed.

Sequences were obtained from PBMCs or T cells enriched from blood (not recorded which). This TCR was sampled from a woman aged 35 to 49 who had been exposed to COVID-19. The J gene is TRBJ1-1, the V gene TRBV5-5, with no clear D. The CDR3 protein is CASSWQMNTEAFF. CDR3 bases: TGTGCCAGCAGCTGGCAAATGAACACTGAAGCTTTCTTT.